This T cell receptor beta chain was documented in a study of long-term antiretroviral therapy in people with HIV. A word on this clone: What it binds is unknown.

Run at survey level, the immunoSEQ assay was version v3.0. Target depth was about 40,000-50,000 T-cell genomes per sample. Libraries were prepared by immunoSEQ multiplex PCR; TCRdb keeps only in-frame clonotypes and omits some of them. The sample lists fewer than 35,000 clones, 85% seen once, with less than 5.5% in the top ten. The study's findings and limits: Pre-ART-expanded clones dominated the repertoire at all time points. Subsequent to ART, diversity was augmented yet persisted below that of transplant donor controls.

The CDR3 is 15 residues long. V lost 6 bases and J 1 base, leaving 14 bases between the germline ends. Looked up from germline, CDR1 is SGHTA and CDR2 is FQGNSA. The chain joins TRBV7-2 to TRBJ2-3, with D perhaps assigned TRBD1 or TRBD2 (5 bases each). This TCR was recovered from a man younger than 30 with HIV. The sample in question was unsorted PBMCs, obtained approximately 3.5 years after starting antiretroviral therapy. The chain's CDR3 is CASSLRGRRTDTQYF. DNA for the CDR3: TGTGCCAGCAGTCTACGGGGACGACGCACAGATACGCAGTATTTT.